A selection of T cell receptor beta chains follows, all from one sample in a study of Graves' ophthalmopathy and Graves' hyperthyroidism. MiXCR, run by TCRdb on the multiplex PCR reads, gives a single entry per CDR3 protein. This sample carries about 400,000 distinct CDR3 sequences, around 21% of them seen once, and the ten largest clones take under 3%. Material for sequencing was peripheral blood. The receptors were gathered from a woman aged 18-29 years with stable Graves' hyperthyroidism. Both conserved end residues are trimmed from each CDR3. The size field is filled for only some rows; it gives once, few, many or a size class.

v_call,clone_size,cdr3_aa
TRBV19,few,ASNSGYGYT
TRBV7-3,many,ASSLHEGAGTEAF
TRBV5-1,many,ASSPGTAGGQPQH
TRBV6-4,many,ASSDGLGQTQY
TRBV11-2,many,ASSFTAGGRAKNIQY
TRBV11-3,many,ASSLGTGVGTQY
TRBV12-3/TRBV12-4,many,ASSLRRQGLSYEQY
TRBV9,few,ASSVASSNSHLH
TRBV25-1,many,ASMRGTEAF
TRBV6-1,many,ASRDAGLAGIGELF
TRBV7-8,many,ASSPRAGENIKY
TRBV6-5,-,ASSYSGRRETQY
TRBV6-2/TRBV6-3,many,ASSLSPTQPQH
TRBV6-1,-,ASSESLNYGYT
TRBV12-3/TRBV12-4,-,ASSSMRLGNIQY
TRBV20-1,many,SARPVGGLAGEEQY
TRBV20-1,many,SARGTGRLNTEAF
TRBV28,many,ASTELRGPYEQC
TRBV11-2,many,ASSLLSGEYEQY
TRBV12-3/TRBV12-4,-,ASSLRGRLSTGELF
TRBV19,many,ASIPTGTGAEAF
TRBV24-1,many,ATSAPPGQGTGGETQY
TRBV10-3,-,AISESQGTGAYEQY
TRBV10-3,many,AISVHRTNTEAF
TRBV7-2,many,ASSSFKEGKETQY
TRBV12-3/TRBV12-4,few,ASSLSGARTEAF
TRBV6-4,-,ASSAKLLNTEAF
TRBV30,many,AWSVMGGYYEQY
TRBV7-9,few,ASSLRGTTEELF
TRBV6-5,many,ASSYSRTGYEQY
TRBV7-3,many,ASSKGLAENTGELF
TRBV6-1,-,ASSESRRVAETQY
TRBV10-3,many,AVSVRDRAFSSGSRYEQY
TRBV14,-,ASSQIRAAGRGGTGELF
TRBV20-1,many,SATWTSGRYYEQY
TRBV7-2,many,ASSSGGPYGYT
TRBV6-1,many,ASSENVGAQMTQY
TRBV6-1,-,ASSDHRDSPLH
TRBV18,many,ASSPKDRAYGYT
TRBV2,many,ASIPTGGLGMNTEAF